This TCR beta chain stems from a study of OX40 agonist ivuxolimab in advanced cancers. Produced via immunoSEQ multiplex PCR; TCRdb's table is partial and in-frame only. The table has 75,000 to 80,000 clones, about nine tenths seen once; the top ten hold 6.2%. Blood sampling was done at baseline, cycle 4 day 1, and cycle 7 day 1. Sequencing was performed on CD4+ or CD8+ T cells sorted from blood, taken in a trial of the OX40 agonist ivuxolimab. The receptor was isolated from an adult with an advanced solid tumor such as melanoma, head and neck, liver or kidney cancer.

CDR3 region: CASSLAMGDGYTF. DNA for the CDR3: TGTGCCAGCAGCTTGGCCATGGGGGATGGCTACACCTTC. The chain recombines TRBV5-4 with TRBJ1-2; the D gene is possibly TRBD1 (5 bases). V dropped 0 bases and J dropped 6 bases, with 9 bases sitting between them. There are 13 residues in the CDR3. CDR1 is SGHNT, CDR2 YYREEE, per germline (reference sequence).